A single sample is the source of the 11 T cell receptor beta chains below, sequenced in a study of blood T cell repertoires in COVID-19. Sequenced by immunoSEQ multiplex PCR; TCRdb stores in-frame clones only, minus some. The data show 160,000 or so clones, approximately 87% seen once. The sequenced sample consisted of PBMCs or T cells enriched from blood (not recorded which). All receptors derive from a woman aged 45-60 years who had recovered from COVID-19.

The chain is built from TRBV9 and TRBJ2-1; tentatively, D is TRBD1 (5 bases). CDR1 SGDLS and CDR2 YYNGEE come from the germline V gene. CDR3 length: 14 residues. The V and J ends lost 0 bases and 9 bases respectively, with 13 bases between them. The CDR3 spells CASSVVRGTGEQFF. The CDR3 DNA reads TGTGCCAGCAGCGTAGTAAGGGGAACCGGTGAGCAGTTCTTC.

The V gene is TRBV6-2 or TRBV6-3, the J gene TRBJ2-3; D unclear. Deletions cut 2 bases from V and 5 bases from J, with 8 bases between. The CDR3 runs 13 residues. Germline loops: CDR1 MNHEY, CDR2 SVGEGT. The CDR3 bases are TGTGCCAGCAGTTACGGGCCCCAAGATACGCAGTATTTT. Translated: CASSYGPQDTQYF.

The chain couples TRBV21-1 to TRBJ2-5; the table's TRBD2 call for D was not verified on the DNA. TRBV21-1 is designated a pseudogene. The CDR3 is 18 residues long. CDR3 nucleotide sequence: TGTGCCAGCAGCAAAAATTGTTTTCGCGTTGGTGCTCAAGAGACCCAGTACTTC. As protein: CASSKNCFRVGAQETQYF.

V is TRBV9 and J is TRBJ2-3; 9 nucleotides match TRBD1. V lost 3 bases, J lost 1 base, and 9 bases stayed unmatched. Germline values: CDR1 SGDLS, CDR2 YYNGEE. The CDR3 covers 17 residues. CDR3 coding DNA: TGTGCCAGCAGCGCCCCGGGGACAGGGAGACGCACAGATACGCAGTATTTT. This translates into CASSAPGTGRRTDTQYF.

This chain connects TRBV7-2 to TRBJ2-7; no firm D call. V dropped 6 bases and J dropped 1 base, with 10 bases sitting between them. Germline-derived CDR1 and CDR2 are SGHTA and FQGNSA. The CDR3 totals 13 residues. CDR3 residues: CASSSRLSYEQYF. The CDR3 DNA reads TGTGCCAGCAGTTCCCGTCTTTCCTACGAGCAGTACTTC. The full variable domain, its missing parts supplied by reference TRBV7-2 and TRBJ2-7, is GAGVSQSPSNKVTEKGKDVELRCDPISGHTALYWYRQSLGQGLEFLIYFQGNSAPDKSGLPSDRFSAERTGGSVSTLTIQRTQQEDSAVYLCASSSRLSYEQYFGPGTRLTVT.

This clone was detected a few times. V and J are TRBV7-9 and TRBJ1-2; TRBD1 might be the D (5 bases). Germline V gene lookup returns CDR1 SEHNR and CDR2 FQNEAQ (reference sequence). Trimming took off 3 bases at V and 8 bases at J, with 13 bases between the two ends. The CDR3 extends over 13 amino acids. The DNA for the CDR3 is TGTGCCAGCAGCTTGCAGGGTTGGGGCGGCTACACCTTC. Its protein product is CASSLQGWGGYTF.

V and J are TRBV4-2 and TRBJ1-1; 7 nucleotides agree with TRBD1. The CDR3 extends over 14 amino acids. The germline V gene encodes CDR1 LGHNA and CDR2 YNFKEQ. The V and J ends lost 3 bases and 8 bases, in that order; junction bases with no gene match: 9. The chain's CDR3 is CASSQEFDRDEAFF. For the CDR3, the DNA is TGTGCCAGCAGCCAGGAATTCGACAGGGACGAAGCTTTCTTT.

The chain recombines TRBV30 with TRBJ2-5, with 10 bases identical to TRBD2. Germline V gene data show CDR1 as GTSNPN and CDR2 as SVGIG (reference sequence). J lost 7 bases, V lost 4 bases, and 9 bases had no gene match. The CDR3 consists of 14 residues. The DNA for the CDR3 is TGTGCCTGGACTTTAGCGGGGGGCCAACGGACCCAGTACTTC. Encoded protein: CAWTLAGGQRTQYF.

The J gene is TRBJ2-7, the V gene TRBV7-2, with 7 bases fitting TRBD2. V shed 3 bases and J 0 bases; nucleotides not matched to a gene: 5. Germline assignment: CDR1 SGHTA and CDR2 FQGNSA. This CDR3 is 15 amino acids long. CDR3 region: CASSLGGVSSYEQYF. The CDR3 DNA follows: TGTGCCAGCAGCTTGGGGGGGGTCAGCTCCTACGAGCAGTACTTC.

The chain joins TRBV7-2 to TRBJ2-3; D perhaps matches TRBD2 (5 bases). This CDR3 spans 14 amino acids. The V and J ends lost 5 bases and 1 base respectively, with 10 bases between them. Per the germline V gene, CDR1 is SGHTA and CDR2 is FQGNSA. The CDR3 coding sequence is TGTGCCAGCAGCCCTAGCTACGGCACAGATACGCAGTATTTT. This gives the protein CASSPSYGTDTQYF. Using reference TRBV7-2 and TRBJ2-3 for the parts outside the CDR3, the full variable domain is GAGVSQSPSNKVTEKGKDVELRCDPISGHTALYWYRQSLGQGLEFLIYFQGNSAPDKSGLPSDRFSAERTGGSVSTLTIQRTQQEDSAVYLCASSPSYGTDTQYFGPGTRLTVL.

The table lists this clone with a few counts. The chain recombines TRBV7-2 with TRBJ1-2; D possibly corresponds to TRBD1 (5 bases). Trimming removed 1 base at V and 0 bases at J, with 9 bases between. There are 15 residues in the CDR3. Germline lookup yields CDR1 SGHTA and CDR2 FQGNSA. For the CDR3, the DNA is TGTGCCAGCAGCTTAGAGAGACAGACTAACTATGGCTACACCTTC. This encodes CASSLERQTNYGYTF.